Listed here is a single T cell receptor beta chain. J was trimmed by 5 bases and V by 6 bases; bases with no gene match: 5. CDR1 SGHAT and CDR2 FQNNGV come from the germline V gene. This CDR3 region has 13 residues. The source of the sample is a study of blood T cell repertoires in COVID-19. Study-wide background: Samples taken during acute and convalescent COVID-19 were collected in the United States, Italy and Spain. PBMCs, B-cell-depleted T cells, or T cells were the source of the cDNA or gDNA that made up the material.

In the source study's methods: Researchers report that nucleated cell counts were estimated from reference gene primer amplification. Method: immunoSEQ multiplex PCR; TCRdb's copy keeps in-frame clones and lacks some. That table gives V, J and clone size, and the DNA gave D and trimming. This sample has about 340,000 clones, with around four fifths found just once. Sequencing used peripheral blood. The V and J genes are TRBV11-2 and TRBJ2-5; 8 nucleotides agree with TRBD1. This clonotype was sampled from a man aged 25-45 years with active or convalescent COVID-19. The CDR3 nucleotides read TGTGCCAGCAGTTCGACAGGGGTGGAGACCCAGTACTTC. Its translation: CASSSTGVETQYF.